The rows below give T cell receptor beta chains drawn from one sample of a study of T cell responses to AZD1222 COVID-19 vaccine. The data were produced by immunoSEQ multiplex PCR, yet TCRdb's version contains in-frame clones alone and is incomplete. The table shows roughly 140,000 clones, with about 91% occurring only once. The material was peripheral blood, obtained on day 0 of AZD1222 vaccination. These receptors were taken from an adult in good health. The CDR3 runs from the conserved cysteine through the conserved F or W. The D gene is left open where the match is weak. Rows give clone size only sometimes, using once, few, many, or a class for an expanded clone.

TRBJ1-2,TRBV5-5,-,-,13,CASSWTGGYGYTF,TGTGCCAGCAGCTGGACGGGGGGCTATGGCTACACCTTC
TRBJ2-1,TRBV4-1,-,-,17,CASSQVVRSSLGNEQFF,TGCGCCAGCAGCCAAGTTGTCAGGTCTAGCTTAGGGAATGAGCAGTTCTTC
TRBJ2-1,TRBV5-5,TRBD2,-,15,CASDRGGRAWNEQFF,TGTGCCAGCGACCGGGGCGGGAGGGCCTGGAATGAGCAGTTCTTC
TRBJ2-2,TRBV4-1,TRBD2,few,15,CASSQANGGAGELFF,TGCGCCAGCAGCCAAGCGAACGGGGGGGCCGGGGAGCTGTTTTTT
TRBJ1-6,TRBV5-1,-,-,15,CASSLAGSGRSPLHF,TGCGCCAGCAGCTTGGCCGGTAGCGGTCGATCACCCCTCCACTTT
TRBJ1-1,TRBV18,TRBD1,-,18,CASSRGQGPIIMNTEAFF,TGTGCCAGCTCACGCGGACAGGGGCCGATAATTATGAACACTGAAGCTTTCTTT
TRBJ1-2,TRBV3-1/TRBV3-2,-,-,12,CASSRHLGGYTF,TGTGCCAGCAGCCGGCACCTAGGTGGCTACACCTTC
TRBJ2-5,TRBV5-5,-,-,14,CASNWGPGQETQYF,TGTGCCAGCAATTGGGGGCCCGGACAAGAGACCCAGTACTTC
TRBJ1-5,TRBV2,-,-,15,CASTRFGYSNQPQHF,TGTGCCAGCACCCGTTTTGGGTATAGCAATCAGCCCCAGCATTTT
TRBJ2-1,TRBV6-5,TRBD1,-,14,CASSYGVNRGEQFF,TGTGCCAGCAGTTACGGGGTTAACAGGGGCGAGCAGTTCTTC
TRBJ1-4,TRBV28,-,-,13,CATRRGGNEKLFF,TGTGCCACCCGTCGCGGGGGTAATGAAAAACTGTTTTTT
TRBJ1-1,TRBV19,-,-,17,CASSPRRGKQENTEAFF,TGTGCCAGTAGTCCTCGAAGGGGGAAACAGGAGAACACTGAAGCTTTCTTT
TRBJ2-7,TRBV6-5,-,-,15,CAGRSGGGGYYEQYF,TGTGCCGGAAGATCCGGAGGAGGGGGTTACTACGAGCAGTACTTC
TRBJ1-5,TRBV19,-,once,16,CASRPSQGDGNQPQHF,TGTGCCAGTAGACCCAGCCAGGGCGACGGCAATCAGCCCCAGCATTTT
TRBJ2-3,TRBV7-3,TRBD2,-,16,CASSLMSGTPTDTQYF,TGTGCCAGCAGCTTAATGAGCGGGACGCCCACAGATACGCAGTATTTT
TRBJ1-2,TRBV12-3/TRBV12-4,-,-,13,CASSPQGEYGYTF,TGTGCCAGCAGTCCTCAGGGCGAATATGGCTACACCTTC
TRBJ1-2,TRBV21-1,-,-,14,CASTPEGVWYGYTF,TGTGCCAGCACCCCGGAGGGAGTATGGTATGGCTACACCTTC
TRBJ1-1,TRBV27,-,-,12,CASRRGRSEAFF,TGTGCCAGCCGAAGAGGGAGGTCTGAAGCTTTCTTT
TRBJ1-2,TRBV10-3,-,-,14,CAIRDPRGNYGYTF,TGTGCCATCAGGGACCCCAGGGGAAACTATGGCTACACCTTC
TRBJ1-2,TRBV13,-,-,16,CASSLESRRLIYGYTF,TGTGCCAGCAGCTTAGAAAGCAGAAGACTAATCTATGGCTACACCTTC
TRBJ1-6,TRBV25-1,TRBD1,-,16,CASRRTGVTYNSPLHF,TGTGCCAGCCGCAGGACAGGGGTTACCTATAATTCACCCCTCCACTTT
TRBJ2-3,TRBV28,-,-,15,CASSLGREGTDTQYF,TGTGCCAGCAGTTTAGGCAGGGAGGGCACAGATACGCAGTATTTT
TRBJ2-5,TRBV5-1,TRBD1,-,15,CASSLMTGGAETQYF,TGCGCCAGCAGCTTGATGACAGGGGGCGCAGAGACCCAGTACTTC
TRBJ1-1,TRBV5-4,-,-,14,CASSLGILNTEAFF,TGTGCCAGCAGCTTGGGGATCCTGAACACTGAAGCTTTCTTT
TRBJ1-6,TRBV3-1/TRBV3-2,-,-,14,CASSQDGRNSPLHF,TGTGCCAGCAGCCAAGATGGCAGAAATTCACCCCTCCACTTT
TRBJ2-1,TRBV28,-,-,13,CASSRQGHNEQFF,TGTGCCAGCAGTAGGCAGGGGCACAATGAGCAGTTCTTC
TRBJ1-1,TRBV2,-,-,15,CASSVDRIMNTEAFF,TGTGCCAGCAGTGTGGACAGAATCATGAACACTGAAGCTTTCTTT
TRBJ1-2,TRBV6-5,-,-,15,CASKIYRGASYGYTF,TGTGCCAGCAAAATTTATAGAGGGGCGAGCTATGGCTACACCTTC
TRBJ2-7,TRBV5-1,-,-,15,CASSLAGGDAYEQYF,TGCGCCAGCAGCTTGGCTGGAGGGGATGCCTACGAGCAGTACTTC
TRBJ2-3,TRBV6-4,-,once,13,CASSDRSTDTQYF,TGTGCCAGCAGTGACAGAAGCACAGATACGCAGTATTTT
TRBJ2-1,TRBV10-3,-,-,14,CATVRASSYNEQFF,TGTGCCACTGTTAGAGCGAGCTCCTACAATGAGCAGTTCTTC
TRBJ1-5,TRBV27,TRBD1,-,15,CASSSTGERFQPQHF,TGTGCCAGCAGTTCGACAGGGGAGAGGTTTCAGCCCCAGCATTTT
TRBJ2-1,TRBV6-2/TRBV6-3,-,-,15,CASSYRGRLYNEQFF,TGTGCCAGCAGTTACAGGGGGAGGTTGTACAATGAGCAGTTCTTC